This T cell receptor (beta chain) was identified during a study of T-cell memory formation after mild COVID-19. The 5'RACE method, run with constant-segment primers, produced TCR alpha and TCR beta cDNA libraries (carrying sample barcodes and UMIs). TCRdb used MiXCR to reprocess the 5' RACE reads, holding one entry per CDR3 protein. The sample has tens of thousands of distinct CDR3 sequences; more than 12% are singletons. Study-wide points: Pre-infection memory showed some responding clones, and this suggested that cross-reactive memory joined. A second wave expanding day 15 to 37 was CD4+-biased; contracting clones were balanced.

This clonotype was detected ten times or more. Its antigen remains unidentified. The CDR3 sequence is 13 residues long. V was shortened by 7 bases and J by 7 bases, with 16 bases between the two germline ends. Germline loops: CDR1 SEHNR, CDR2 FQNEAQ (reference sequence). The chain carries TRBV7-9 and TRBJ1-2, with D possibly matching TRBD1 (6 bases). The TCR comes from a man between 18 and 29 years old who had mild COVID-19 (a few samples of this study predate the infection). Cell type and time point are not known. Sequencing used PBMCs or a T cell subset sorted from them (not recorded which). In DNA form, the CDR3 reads TGTGCCAGCAACCCCCCGGGGGCGAGTGGCTACACCTTC. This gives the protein CASNPPGASGYTF.